This T cell receptor (beta chain) originates from a study of shared clonotypes between healthy human individuals. Trimming removed 6 bases from V and 0 bases from J, with 19 bases in between. Germline assignment: CDR1 SNHLY and CDR2 FYNNEI. The CDR3 consists of 17 residues. In the sorted-subset replicate PCRs, about 200 ng DNA, 25,000 to 30,000 T cell genomes, was used. Measured with immunoSEQ multiplex PCR; TCRdb has only the in-frame clones, and not every one. Of approximately 1.5 million clones in the sample, less than 99% were seen once. The authors divided CD4+ cells into CD45RA+ naive and CD45RA-negative memory subsets.

Sequencing was carried out using naive CD4+ T cells sorted from blood. Regarding subset: CD45RA+ positively selected. The V and J genes are TRBV2 and TRBJ2-3; D unclear. This sequence originates from a man aged 25-45 years in good health. The chain's CDR3 is CASSLRRWPSSTDTQYF. The CDR3 nucleotides are TGTGCCAGCAGCCTCCGAAGGTGGCCCTCTAGCACAGATACGCAGTATTTT. Filled out from reference TRBV2 and TRBJ2-3, the complete variable domain reads EPEVTQTPSHQVTQMGQEVILRCVPISNHLYFYWYRQILGQKVEFLVSFYNNEISEKSEIFDDQFSVERPDGSNFTLKIRSTKLEDSAMYFCASSLRRWPSSTDTQYFGPGTRLTVL.